This TCR beta chain appears in the sequencing data of a study of blood T cell repertoires in COVID-19. Study summary: Nucleic acid was either cDNA or gDNA, and it came from T cells, B-cell-depleted T cells, or PBMCs.

The assay was immunoSEQ multiplex PCR, and TCRdb's table has in-frame clones only and misses some. The repertoire consists of around 260,000 clones, with about 80% occurring once and the leading ten covering around 14%. This CDR3 has 16 amino acids. Sample: peripheral blood. This chain joins TRBV12-2 and TRBJ1-2; the table names TRBD1, a call not compared with the DNA. TRBV12-2 is given as a pseudogene. This TCR was sampled from an older person with COVID-19, enrolled during active disease. This CDR3 reads CASRKRRQGVGYGYTF. CDR3 DNA sequence: TGTGCAAGTCGCAAACGGAGACAGGGGGTTGGCTATGGCTACACCTTC.